The TCR beta chain under discussion was sequenced for a study of blood T cells in healthy people across ages (dated by TCRdb to the mid-2010s). Regarding the complete study: In model experiments, template switching captured about one uniquely barcoded TCR beta cDNA molecule for every two T cells. Four age groups were formed from the donors: young (average about 17 years), middle-aged (less than 40), aged (approximately 60) and long-lived (about 80). Using the same blood draw, the study looked at two additional independent replicas of 1 million unique cDNA reads for two donors, one aged 18 to 30 and the other aged 80 or older. To avoid experimental bias, donors of different ages were distributed randomly across sequencing lanes. To track age-related changes in TCR beta repertoire diversity, the study relied on deep sequencing normalized with unique cDNA molecular identifiers.

Trimming removed 0 bases from V and 0 bases from J, leaving 15 bases between the germline ends. From the germline V gene, CDR1 is SGHRS and CDR2 is YFSETQ. The CDR3 runs 17 amino acids, cysteine and phenylalanine included. The retained sequence is limited to the CDR3, 51 bases, with the frame set at the first base. Results and caveats for the whole study, not just this receptor: Total diversity estimates from one million sequenced T cells were considered lower bounds and underestimates. Observed TCR beta diversity per million T cells fell roughly linearly with age, and a significant reduction was already apparent by age around 40. Donor CMV infection status was unknown, potentially confounding age-related changes in expanded clonotypes. Since profiling was done on bulk unsorted PBMCs, naive and antigen-experienced compartments could not be conclusively compared. The percentage of naive T cells measured by flow cytometry correlated strongly with observed TCR beta diversity. Compared with the aged group, the long-lived group had more naive CD4+ T cells, fewer expanded clones and increased TCR diversity, a pattern suggesting age selection.

The receptor library was made with 5' RACE. Sequenced on an Illumina HiSeq 2500. A second PCR of about 6 to 11 cycles was run with a J-beta primer mix and a sample-barcoded 5' primer. A template-switch 5' adaptor carrying 12 random nucleotides introduced a unique molecular identifier onto each TCR beta cDNA molecule. Each sample yielded at least 2.5 million CDR3-containing paired-end reads. The Mint cDNA synthesis kit, primed by a TRBC-specific oligonucleotide, was used to synthesize first-strand cDNA from all RNA. Following uracil-DNA glycosylase treatment, a first 18-cycle PCR with universal primers M1SS and BC2_uni_R was performed on all cDNA. As for the original processing: Normalization of each sample was performed by random selection of 1 million high-quality reads, each carrying a distinct molecular identifier. Reads with shared molecular identifiers were discarded instead of being binned into consensus sequences. CDR3 identification, clonotype clustering and error correction used MiTCR with a Q25 quality threshold and the strictest error-elimination algorithm. A nonparametric unseen species model with Euler transformation was used to estimate a lower bound on total TCR beta diversity. Clones were called with MiXCR by TCRdb after fastp trimmed the public reads at Q25, and only in-frame beta chains were retained. CDR3 protein duplicates are merged, each entry listing the most common genes and DNA. For this entry, the V and J calls and clone size follow TCRdb and not the study's own pipeline. This sample has hundreds of thousands of distinct CDR3 sequences in its table, and more than 50% of those were observed once. Roughly 24% of the sample is held by the ten biggest clonotypes.

The donors were a few dozen Caucasian individuals from Russia, aged roughly 6 to 95 years, who were systemically healthy. Each donor gave about 9.2 milliliters of peripheral blood, drawn into EDTA-treated Vacutainer tubes. Ficoll-Paque density-gradient centrifugation was used to isolate PBMCs, with at least 6.5 million per sample. Total RNA, at least 6 micrograms per sample, was extracted from PBMCs with Trizol reagent. Naive CD45RAhigh/CD27high T cell percentages were measured by flow cytometry on a PBMC aliquot from every donor. Points on this clonotype: Its antigen is still unknown. The input lacks base qualities; no much larger clone sits a single base away.

Sequencing was performed on blood. The sequence was obtained from a man in his forties or fifties in good health. Recombination joined TRBV5-1 with TRBJ1-1, with TRBD1 perhaps the D gene, on 6 matching bases. The CDR3 has the sequence CASSLVTGIFMNTEAFF. At the DNA level, the sequence is TGCGCCAGCAGCTTGGTAACAGGGATCTTCATGAACACTGAAGCTTTCTTT.